This is a list of T cell receptor beta chains from one sample in a study of spatial heterogeneity in lung cancer. TCRdb passed the 5' RACE reads through MiXCR, listing each CDR3 protein once. This table holds 1,500 to 2,000 distinct CDR3 sequences, approximately 16% found once. Sequences were derived from lung tumor tissue, sampled at surgery. These receptors were taken from a female donor with early-stage non-small cell lung cancer. Both conserved end residues are part of each CDR3.

>TRBV30
CAWSVGSNQPQHF
>TRBV7-6
CASSLLGPEGDTQYF
>TRBV18
CASSPGHEGNIQYF
>TRBV6-6
CASGGSNQPQHF
>TRBV7-7
CAISDGDSYNEQFF
>TRBV3-1
CASRLEGNSGNTIYF
>TRBV9
CASSPQGVEQFF
>TRBV5-6
CASSFGRGLAGVQYF
>TRBV7-2
CASSWDGRDQPQHF
>TRBV6-2/TRBV6-3
CASSWTSGGDETQYF
>TRBV11-2
CASSSPGGNSELADTQYF
>TRBV10-3
CAIRLLDHDALDSNTGELFF
>TRBV5-1
CASSLTGANTGELFF
>TRBV18
CASSPKSYEQYF
>TRBV5-1
CASSLGQEETQYF
>TRBV5-1
CASSSQGLEAFF